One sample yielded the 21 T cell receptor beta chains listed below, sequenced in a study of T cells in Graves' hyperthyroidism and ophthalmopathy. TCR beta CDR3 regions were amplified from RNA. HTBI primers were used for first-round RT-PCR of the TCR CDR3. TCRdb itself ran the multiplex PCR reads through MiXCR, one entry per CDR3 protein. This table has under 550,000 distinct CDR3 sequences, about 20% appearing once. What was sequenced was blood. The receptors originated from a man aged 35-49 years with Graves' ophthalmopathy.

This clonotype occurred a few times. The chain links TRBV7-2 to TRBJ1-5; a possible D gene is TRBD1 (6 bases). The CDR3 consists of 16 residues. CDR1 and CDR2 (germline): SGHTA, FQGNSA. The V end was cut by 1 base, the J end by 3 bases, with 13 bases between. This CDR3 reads CASSLVGGPNNQPQHF. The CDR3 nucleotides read TGTGCCAGCAGCTTAGTGGGGGGCCCCAACAATCAGCCCCAGCATTTT.

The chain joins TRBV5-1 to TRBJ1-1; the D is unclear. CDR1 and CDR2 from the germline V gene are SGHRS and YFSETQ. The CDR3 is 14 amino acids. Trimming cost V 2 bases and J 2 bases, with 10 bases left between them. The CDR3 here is CASSFDTVNTEAFF. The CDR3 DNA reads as TGCGCCAGCAGCTTCGACACAGTCAACACTGAAGCTTTCTTT. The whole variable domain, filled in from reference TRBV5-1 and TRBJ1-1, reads KAGVTQTPRYLIKTRGQQVTLSCSPISGHRSVSWYQQTPGQGLQFLFEYFSETQRNKGNFPGRFSGRQFSNSRSEMNVSTLELGDSALYLCASSFDTVNTEAFFGQGTRLTVV.

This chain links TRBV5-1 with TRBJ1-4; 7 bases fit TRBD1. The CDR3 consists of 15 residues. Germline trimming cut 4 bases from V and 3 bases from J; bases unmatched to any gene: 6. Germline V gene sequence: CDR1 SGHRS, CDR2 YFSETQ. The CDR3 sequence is CASSAGQAPNEKLFF. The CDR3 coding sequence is TGCGCCAGCAGCGCCGGACAGGCCCCTAATGAAAAACTGTTTTTT.

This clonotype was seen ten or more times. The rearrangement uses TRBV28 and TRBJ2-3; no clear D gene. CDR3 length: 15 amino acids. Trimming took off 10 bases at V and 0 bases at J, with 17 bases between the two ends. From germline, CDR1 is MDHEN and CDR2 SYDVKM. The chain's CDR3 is CATDPGYTSTDTQYF. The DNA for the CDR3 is TGTGCCACCGACCCCGGGTACACAAGCACAGATACGCAGTATTTT.

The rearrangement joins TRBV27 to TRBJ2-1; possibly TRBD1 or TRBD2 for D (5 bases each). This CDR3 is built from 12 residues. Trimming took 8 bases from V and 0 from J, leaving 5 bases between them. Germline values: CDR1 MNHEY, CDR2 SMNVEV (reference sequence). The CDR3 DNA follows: TGTGCCAGCGGGGGCTCCTACAATGAGCAGTTCTTC. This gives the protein CASGGSYNEQFF.

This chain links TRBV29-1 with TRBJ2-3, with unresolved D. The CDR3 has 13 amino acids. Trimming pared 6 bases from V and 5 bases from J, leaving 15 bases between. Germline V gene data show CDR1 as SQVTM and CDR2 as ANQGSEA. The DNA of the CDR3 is TGCAGCGTAGATCCGAACAAGGGAGATACGCAGTATTTT. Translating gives CSVDPNKGDTQYF.

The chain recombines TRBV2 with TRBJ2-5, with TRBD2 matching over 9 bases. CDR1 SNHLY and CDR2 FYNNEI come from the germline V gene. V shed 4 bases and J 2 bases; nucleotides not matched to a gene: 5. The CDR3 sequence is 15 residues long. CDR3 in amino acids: CASSARAGGQETQYF. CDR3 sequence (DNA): TGTGCCAGCAGTGCTAGAGCGGGGGGACAAGAGACCCAGTACTTC.

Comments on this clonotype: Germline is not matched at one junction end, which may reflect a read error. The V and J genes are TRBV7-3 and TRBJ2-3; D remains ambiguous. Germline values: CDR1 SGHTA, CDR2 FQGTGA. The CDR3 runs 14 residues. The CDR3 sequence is CAGSLELSTDTQYF. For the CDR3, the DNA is TGTGCCGGCAGCTTAGAGCTGTCCACAGATACGCAGTATTTT.

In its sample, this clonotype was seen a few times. The CDR3 nucleotides are TGTGCCAGCAGAGGACTGGAATTCTACGAGCAGTACTTC. It encodes CASRGLEFYEQYF. The chain uses TRBV11-2 and TRBJ2-7, with D perhaps matching TRBD2 (5 bases). This CDR3 comprises 13 residues. Trimming cost V 6 bases and J 3 bases, with 12 bases left between them. Germline V CDR1 and CDR2: SGHAT, FQNNGV.

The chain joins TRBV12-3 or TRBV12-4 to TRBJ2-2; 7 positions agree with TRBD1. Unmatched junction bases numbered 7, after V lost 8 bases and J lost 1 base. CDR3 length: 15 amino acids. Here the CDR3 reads CASRWDRLNTGELFF. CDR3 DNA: TGTGCCAGCCGCTGGGACAGATTGAACACCGGGGAGCTGTTTTTT.

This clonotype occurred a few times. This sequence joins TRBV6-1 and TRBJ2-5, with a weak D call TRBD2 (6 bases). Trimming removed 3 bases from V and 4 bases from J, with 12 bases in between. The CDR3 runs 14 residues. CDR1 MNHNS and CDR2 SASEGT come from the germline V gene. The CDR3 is CASSDRGGSETQYF. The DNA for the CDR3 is TGTGCCAGCAGTGACCGTGGGGGGTCAGAGACCCAGTACTTC.

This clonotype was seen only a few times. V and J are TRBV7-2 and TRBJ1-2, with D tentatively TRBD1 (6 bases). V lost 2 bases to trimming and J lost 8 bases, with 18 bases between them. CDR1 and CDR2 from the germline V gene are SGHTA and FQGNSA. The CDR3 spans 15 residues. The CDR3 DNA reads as TGTGCCAGCAGCTTAATGGGTGTACAGGGACGCGGCTACACCTTC. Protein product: CASSLMGVQGRGYTF.

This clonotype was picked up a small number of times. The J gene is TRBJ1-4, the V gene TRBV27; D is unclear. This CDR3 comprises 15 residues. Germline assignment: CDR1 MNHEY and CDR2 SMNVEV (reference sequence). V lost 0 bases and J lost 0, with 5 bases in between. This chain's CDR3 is CASSLSLATNEKLFF. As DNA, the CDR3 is TGTGCCAGCAGTTTATCACTGGCAACTAATGAAAAACTGTTTTTT.

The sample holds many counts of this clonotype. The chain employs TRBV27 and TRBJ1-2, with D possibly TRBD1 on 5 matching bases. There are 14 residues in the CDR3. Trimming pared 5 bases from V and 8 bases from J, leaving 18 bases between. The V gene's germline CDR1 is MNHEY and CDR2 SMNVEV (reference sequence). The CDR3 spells CASSTQGHRGGYTF. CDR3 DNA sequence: TGTGCCAGCAGTACACAAGGACATCGAGGGGGCTACACCTTC.

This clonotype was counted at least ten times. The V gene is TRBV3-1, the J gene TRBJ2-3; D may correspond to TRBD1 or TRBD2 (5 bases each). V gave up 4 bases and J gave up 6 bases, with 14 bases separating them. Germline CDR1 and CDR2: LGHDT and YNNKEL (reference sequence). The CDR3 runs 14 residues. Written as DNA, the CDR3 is TGTGCCAGCAGCCTATCAGGGACGAGGGATACGCAGTATTTT. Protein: CASSLSGTRDTQYF.

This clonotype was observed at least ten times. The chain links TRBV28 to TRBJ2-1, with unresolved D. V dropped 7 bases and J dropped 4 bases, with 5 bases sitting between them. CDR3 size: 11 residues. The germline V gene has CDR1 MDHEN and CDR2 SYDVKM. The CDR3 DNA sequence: TGTGCCAGCACGGAGTACAATGAGCAGTTCTTC. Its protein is CASTEYNEQFF. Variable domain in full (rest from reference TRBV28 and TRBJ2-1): DVKVTQSSRYLVKRTGEKVFLECVQDMDHENMFWYRQDPGLGLRLIYFSYDVKMKEKGDIPEGYSVSREKKERFSLILESASTNQTSMYLCASTEYNEQFFGPGTRLTVL.

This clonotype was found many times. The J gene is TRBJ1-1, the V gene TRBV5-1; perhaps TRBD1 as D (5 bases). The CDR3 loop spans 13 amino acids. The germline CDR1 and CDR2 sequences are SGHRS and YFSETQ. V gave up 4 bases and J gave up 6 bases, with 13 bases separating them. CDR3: CASSPTVRAEAFF. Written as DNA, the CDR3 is TGCGCCAGCAGCCCGACAGTTCGGGCTGAAGCTTTCTTT. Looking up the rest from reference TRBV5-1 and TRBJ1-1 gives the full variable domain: KAGVTQTPRYLIKTRGQQVTLSCSPISGHRSVSWYQQTPGQGLQFLFEYFSETQRNKGNFPGRFSGRQFSNSRSEMNVSTLELGDSALYLCASSPTVRAEAFFGQGTRLTVV.

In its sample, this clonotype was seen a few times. CDR3 loop: CSAWRGPYEQYF. The CDR3, as DNA: TGCAGTGCGTGGAGGGGCCCCTACGAGCAGTACTTC. The chain employs TRBV20-1 and TRBJ2-7, with D possibly being TRBD2 (6 bases). Germline assignment: CDR1 DFQATT and CDR2 SNEGSKA (reference sequence). V was shortened by 6 bases and J by 2 bases, with 11 bases between the two germline ends. The CDR3 has 12 residues.

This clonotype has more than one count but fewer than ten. Here the CDR3 DNA reads TGTGCCACCAGTGACGGGGGGTCAGATACGCAGTATTTT. This gives the protein CATSDGGSDTQYF. The chain couples TRBV24-1 to TRBJ2-3; TRBD2 aligns across 7 bases. Germline V CDR1 and CDR2: KGHDR, SFDVKD. V gave up 4 bases and J gave up 4 bases; unmatched junction bases: 1. CDR3 length: 13 residues.

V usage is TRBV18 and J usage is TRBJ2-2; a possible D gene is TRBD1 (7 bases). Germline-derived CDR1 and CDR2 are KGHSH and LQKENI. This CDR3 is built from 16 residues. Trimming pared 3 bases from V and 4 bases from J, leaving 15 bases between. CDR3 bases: TGTGCCAGCTCACCCCGTCAGGGGGGCCTCACCGGGGAGCTGTTTTTT. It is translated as CASSPRQGGLTGELFF.

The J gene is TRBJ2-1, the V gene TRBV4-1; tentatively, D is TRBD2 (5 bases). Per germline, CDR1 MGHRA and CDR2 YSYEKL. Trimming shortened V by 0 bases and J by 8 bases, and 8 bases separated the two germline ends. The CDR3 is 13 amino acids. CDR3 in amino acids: CASSQDRRYEQFF. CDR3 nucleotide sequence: TGCGCCAGCAGCCAAGACCGGAGGTATGAGCAGTTCTTC.